Shown below are 12 T cell receptor beta chains from a single sample sequenced in a study of OX40 agonist ivuxolimab in advanced cancers. TCRdb's copy holds only in-frame clones and misses some; the assay was immunoSEQ multiplex PCR. Found here are approximately 58,000 clones, approximately 90% of them singletons; the top ten hold roughly 0.45%. This sample comprised CD4+ or CD8+ T cells sorted from blood, obtained in a trial of the OX40 agonist ivuxolimab. The receptors derive from an adult with an advanced solid tumor such as melanoma, head and neck, liver or kidney cancer.

The chain combines TRBV6-1 with TRBJ2-5, with 9 bases that match TRBD2. This CDR3 contains 14 residues. Germline assignment: CDR1 MNHNS and CDR2 SASEGT. V lost 8 bases to trimming and J lost 3 bases; unmatched junction nucleotides: 7. CDR3 residues: CASWGSGSKETQYF. The CDR3 DNA sequence: TGTGCCAGCTGGGGTAGCGGGAGTAAAGAGACCCAGTACTTC.

The chain is built from TRBV18 and TRBJ2-5; TRBD2 agrees at 9 bases. The CDR3 length is 16 residues. Trimming at V came to 2 bases and at J to 5 bases, leaving 9 bases not matched to a gene. Germline CDR1 reads KGHSH; CDR2 reads LQKENI. The CDR3 DNA is TGTGCCAGCTCACCAAGGGTAGCGGGAGCGGAGGAGACCCAGTACTTC. It translates to CASSPRVAGAEETQYF.

This sequence joins TRBV19 and TRBJ2-3; 13 bases fit TRBD2. CDR1 and CDR2 (germline): LNHDA, SQIVND (reference sequence). The CDR3 sequence is 16 residues long. J gave up 7 bases and V 4 bases, and 8 bases lay outside the gene matches. The CDR3 region has the DNA TGTGCCAGTAGTACAACTAGCGGGAGGGCCTTATATACGCAGTATTTT. Its translation: CASSTTSGRALYTQYF.

The chain is built from TRBV19 and TRBJ2-7; D may correspond to TRBD1 or TRBD2 (5 bases each). Between the trimmed V and J ends, which lost 4 bases and 3 bases, there was a span of 10 bases. The germline gives CDR1 LNHDA, CDR2 SQIVND (reference sequence). This CDR3 comprises 13 residues. CDR3 protein: CASSKGSLYEQYF. For the CDR3, the DNA is TGTGCCAGTAGTAAGGGGAGCCTCTACGAGCAGTACTTC.

The chain links TRBV2 to TRBJ1-1, with D possibly TRBD1 on 6 matching bases. V was clipped by 10 bases and J by 11 bases, with 26 bases between them. Germline assignment: CDR1 SNHLY and CDR2 FYNNEI. This CDR3 has 14 residues. CDR3: CATRDTGNRGRAFF. In DNA form, the CDR3 reads TGTGCCACCAGGGACACAGGGAACCGAGGTAGGGCTTTCTTT.

This clone was seen a single time. The chain recombines TRBV28 with TRBJ2-1; D uncertain. This CDR3 has 15 residues. Germline V gene data show CDR1 as MDHEN and CDR2 as SYDVKM. Trimming removed 7 bases from V and 0 bases from J, with 13 bases in between. The CDR3 reads CASIGRIDSYNEQFF. The CDR3 DNA sequence: TGTGCCAGCATAGGAAGGATCGACTCCTACAATGAGCAGTTCTTC.

The gene calls are TRBV11-2 and TRBJ1-1, with 7 bases matching TRBD1. CDR3 length: 16 residues. Germline assignment: CDR1 SGHAT and CDR2 FQNNGV. The trim removed 5 bases at V and 2 bases at J, leaving 11 bases unmatched. CDR3 amino acids: CASSQSQQGPNTEAFF. CDR3 DNA sequence: TGTGCCAGCAGCCAAAGCCAACAGGGGCCAAACACTGAAGCTTTCTTT.

The chain recombines TRBV5-6 with TRBJ2-5; D is undetermined. This CDR3 spans 14 amino acids. Trimming took 0 bases from V and 5 from J, leaving 11 bases between them. Germline-derived CDR1 and CDR2 are SGHDT and YYEEEE. CDR3: CASSLGVAVETQYF. For the CDR3, the DNA is TGTGCCAGCAGCTTGGGGGTGGCGGTGGAGACCCAGTACTTC.

This chain uses TRBV5-4 with TRBJ2-5, with D perhaps assigned TRBD1 or TRBD2 (5 bases each). V was cut by 4 bases and J by 5 bases, with 21 bases left in between. Per the germline V gene, CDR1 is SGHNT and CDR2 is YYREEE (reference sequence). The CDR3 has 16 residues. The CDR3 loop is CASSLDYGGAGETQYF. The CDR3 DNA reads TGTGCCAGCAGCCTGGATTATGGGGGAGCTGGGGAGACCCAGTACTTC.

J is TRBJ2-5 and V is TRBV7-6, with 7 positions matching TRBD1. The CDR3 totals 14 residues. Germline V gene lookup returns CDR1 SGHVS and CDR2 FNYEAQ. With 5 bases clipped from V and 2 bases from J, the junction kept 5 bases outside the gene matches. In DNA, the CDR3 is TGTGCCAGCAGCCCGGGACAGATACAAGAGACCCAGTACTTC. Translating gives CASSPGQIQETQYF.

V and J are TRBV18 and TRBJ2-7; TRBD1 might be the D (6 bases). The ends were cut back, 5 bases at V and 6 bases at J, with 14 bases in the middle. Germline loops: CDR1 KGHSH, CDR2 LQKENI. The CDR3 has 13 amino acids. CDR3 sequence (DNA): TGTGCCAGCTCAGCTAACAGGGAAAGCGAGCAGTACTTC. It specifies CASSANRESEQYF.

The chain joins TRBV19 to TRBJ1-4; D is undetermined. V was clipped by 3 bases and J by 0 bases, with 11 bases between them. Germline V gene lookup returns CDR1 LNHDA and CDR2 SQIVND (reference sequence). CDR3 size: 16 residues. The CDR3 nucleotides are TGTGCCAGTAGTATGGCCGACATTGCAACTAATGAAAAACTGTTTTTT. Translation gives CASSMADIATNEKLFF.